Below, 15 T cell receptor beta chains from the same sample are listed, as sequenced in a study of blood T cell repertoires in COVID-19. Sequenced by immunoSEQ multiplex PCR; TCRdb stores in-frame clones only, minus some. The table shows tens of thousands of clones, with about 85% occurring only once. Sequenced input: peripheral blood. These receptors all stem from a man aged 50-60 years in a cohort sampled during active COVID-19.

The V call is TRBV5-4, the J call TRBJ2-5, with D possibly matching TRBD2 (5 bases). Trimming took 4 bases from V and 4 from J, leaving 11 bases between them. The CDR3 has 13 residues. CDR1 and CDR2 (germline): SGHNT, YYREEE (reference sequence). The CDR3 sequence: CASSLDSRETQYF. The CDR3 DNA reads TGTGCCAGCAGCCTGGACTCACGAGAGACCCAGTACTTC.

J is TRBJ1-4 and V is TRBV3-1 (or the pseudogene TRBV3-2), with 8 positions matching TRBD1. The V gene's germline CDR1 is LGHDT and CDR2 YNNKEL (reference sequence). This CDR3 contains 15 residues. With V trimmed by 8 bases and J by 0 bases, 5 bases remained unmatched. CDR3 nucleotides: TGTGCCAGCCGGAGACAGGGGACAACTAATGAAAAACTGTTTTTT. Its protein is CASRRQGTTNEKLFF.

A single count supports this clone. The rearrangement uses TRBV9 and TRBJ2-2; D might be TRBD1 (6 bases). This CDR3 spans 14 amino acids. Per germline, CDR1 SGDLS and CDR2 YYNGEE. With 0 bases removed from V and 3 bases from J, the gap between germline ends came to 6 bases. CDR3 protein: CASSVEGDTGELFF. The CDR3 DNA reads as TGTGCCAGCAGCGTAGAGGGGGACACCGGGGAGCTGTTTTTT.

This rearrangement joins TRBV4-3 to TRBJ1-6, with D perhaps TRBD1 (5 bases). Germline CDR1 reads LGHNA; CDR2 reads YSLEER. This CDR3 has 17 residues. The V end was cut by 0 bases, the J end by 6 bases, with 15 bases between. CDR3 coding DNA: TGCGCCAGCAGCCAAGACGACAGCTTTGTGGGTAATTCACCCCTCCACTTT. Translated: CASSQDDSFVGNSPLHF.

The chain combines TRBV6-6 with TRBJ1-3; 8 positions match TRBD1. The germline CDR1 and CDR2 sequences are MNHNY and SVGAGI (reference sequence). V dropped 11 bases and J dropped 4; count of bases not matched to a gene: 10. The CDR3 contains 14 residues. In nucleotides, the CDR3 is TGTGCCGGGGGACAGGCGGCCGCAGGAAACACCATATATTTT. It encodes CAGGQAAAGNTIYF.

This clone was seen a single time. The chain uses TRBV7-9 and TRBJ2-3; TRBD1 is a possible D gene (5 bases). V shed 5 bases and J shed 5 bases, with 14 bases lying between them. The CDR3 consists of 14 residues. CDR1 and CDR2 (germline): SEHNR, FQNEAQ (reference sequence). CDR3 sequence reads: CASSPYLRGDTQYF. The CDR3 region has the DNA TGTGCCAGCAGCCCGTACCTTAGGGGAGATACGCAGTATTTT.

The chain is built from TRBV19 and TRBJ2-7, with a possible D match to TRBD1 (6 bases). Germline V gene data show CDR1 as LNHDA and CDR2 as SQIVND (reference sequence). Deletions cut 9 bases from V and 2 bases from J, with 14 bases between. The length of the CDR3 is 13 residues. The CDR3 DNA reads TGTGCCAGCAATCAGGGGTGGACCTACGAGCAGTACTTC. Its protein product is CASNQGWTYEQYF.

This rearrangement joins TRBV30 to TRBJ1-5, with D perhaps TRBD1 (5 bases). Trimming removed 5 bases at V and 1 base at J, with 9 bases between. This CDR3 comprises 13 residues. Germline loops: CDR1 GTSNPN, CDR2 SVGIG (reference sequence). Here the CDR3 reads CAWAPGSNQPQHF. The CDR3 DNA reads TGTGCCTGGGCCCCAGGGAGCAATCAGCCCCAGCATTTT.

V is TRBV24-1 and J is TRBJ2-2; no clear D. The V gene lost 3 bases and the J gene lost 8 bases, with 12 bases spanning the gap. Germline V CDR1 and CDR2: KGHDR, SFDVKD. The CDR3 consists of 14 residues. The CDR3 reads CATSDSLDSGELFF. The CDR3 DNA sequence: TGTGCCACCAGTGATAGTTTAGATTCAGGGGAGCTGTTTTTT.

In DNA form, the CDR3 reads TGTGCCAGCAGCCCCGCGAGCCGTAGAGGAGGGGAAAAACTGTTTTTT. As protein: CASSPASRRGGEKLFF. The rearrangement links TRBV7-9 to TRBJ1-4; D gene uncertain. CDR1 and CDR2 (germline): SEHNR, FQNEAQ (reference sequence). With 5 bases removed from V and 8 bases from J, the gap between germline ends came to 21 bases. The CDR3 length is 16 residues.

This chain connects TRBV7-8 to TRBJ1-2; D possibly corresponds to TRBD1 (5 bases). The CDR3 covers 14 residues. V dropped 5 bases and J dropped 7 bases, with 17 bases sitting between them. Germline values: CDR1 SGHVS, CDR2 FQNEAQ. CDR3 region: CASSPAGKRGGYTF. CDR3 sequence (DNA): TGTGCCAGCAGCCCAGCAGGGAAGCGGGGTGGCTACACCTTC.

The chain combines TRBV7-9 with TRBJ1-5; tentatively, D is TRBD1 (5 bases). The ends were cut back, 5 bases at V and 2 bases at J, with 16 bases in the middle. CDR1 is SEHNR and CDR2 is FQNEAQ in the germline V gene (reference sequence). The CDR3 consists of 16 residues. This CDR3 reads CASSLGGAVGNQPQHF. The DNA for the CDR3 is TGTGCCAGCAGCCTTGGAGGGGCAGTCGGCAATCAGCCCCAGCATTTT. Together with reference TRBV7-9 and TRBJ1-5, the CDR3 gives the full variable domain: DTGVSQNPRHKITKRGQNVTFRCDPISEHNRLYWYRQTLGQGPEFLTYFQNEAQLEKSRLLSDRFSAERPKGSFSTLEIQRTEQGDSAMYLCASSLGGAVGNQPQHFGDGTRLSIL.

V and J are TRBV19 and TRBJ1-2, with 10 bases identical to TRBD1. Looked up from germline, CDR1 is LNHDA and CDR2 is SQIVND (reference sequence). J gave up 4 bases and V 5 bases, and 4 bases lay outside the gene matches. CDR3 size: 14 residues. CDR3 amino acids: CASSGDRGRYGYTF. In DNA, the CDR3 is TGTGCCAGTAGTGGGGACAGGGGCCGCTATGGCTACACCTTC. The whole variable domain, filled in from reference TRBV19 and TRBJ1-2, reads DGGITQSPKYLFRKEGQNVTLSCEQNLNHDAMYWYRQDPGQGLRLIYYSQIVNDFQKGDIAEGYSVSREKKESFPLTVTSAQKNPTAFYLCASSGDRGRYGYTFGSGTRLTVV.

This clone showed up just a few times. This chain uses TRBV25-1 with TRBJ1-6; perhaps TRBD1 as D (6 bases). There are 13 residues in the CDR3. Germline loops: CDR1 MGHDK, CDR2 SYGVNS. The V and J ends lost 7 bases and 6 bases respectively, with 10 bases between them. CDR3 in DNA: TGTGCCAGCAAGGACAGAATTAATTCACCCCTCCACTTT. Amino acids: CASKDRINSPLHF.

The DNA for the CDR3 is TGTGCCAGTAATCGCCGGGACAGGGACCGGTCACCCCTCCACTTT. Protein: CASNRRDRDRSPLHF. This rearrangement joins TRBV19 to TRBJ1-6; 9 bases are a match to TRBD1. Per germline, CDR1 LNHDA and CDR2 SQIVND (reference sequence). CDR3 size: 15 residues. Germline trimming cut 7 bases from V and 10 bases from J; bases unmatched to any gene: 11.